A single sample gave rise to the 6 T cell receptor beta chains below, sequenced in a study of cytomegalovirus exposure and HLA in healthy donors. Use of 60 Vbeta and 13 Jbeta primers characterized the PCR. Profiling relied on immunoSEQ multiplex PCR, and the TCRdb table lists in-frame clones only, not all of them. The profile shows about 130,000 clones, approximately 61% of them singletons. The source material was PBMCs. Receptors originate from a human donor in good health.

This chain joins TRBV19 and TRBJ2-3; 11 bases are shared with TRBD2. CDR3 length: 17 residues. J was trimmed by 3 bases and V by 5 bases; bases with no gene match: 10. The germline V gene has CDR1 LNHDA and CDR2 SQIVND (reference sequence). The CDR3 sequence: CASSELAGVLGTDTQYF. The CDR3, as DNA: TGTGCCAGTAGTGAACTAGCGGGAGTCCTGGGGACAGATACGCAGTATTTT.

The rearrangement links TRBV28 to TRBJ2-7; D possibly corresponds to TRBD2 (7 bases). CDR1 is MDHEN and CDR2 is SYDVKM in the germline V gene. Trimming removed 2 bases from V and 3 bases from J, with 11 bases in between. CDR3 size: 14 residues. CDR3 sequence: CASSLGGADYEQYF. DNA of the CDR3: TGTGCCAGCAGTTTAGGGGGGGCAGACTACGAGCAGTACTTC.

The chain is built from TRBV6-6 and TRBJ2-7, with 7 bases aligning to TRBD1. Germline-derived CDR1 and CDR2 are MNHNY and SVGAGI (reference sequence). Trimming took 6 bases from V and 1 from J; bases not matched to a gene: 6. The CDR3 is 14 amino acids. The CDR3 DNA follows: TGTGCCAGCAGACCGGACAGGAAATCCTACGAGCAGTACTTC. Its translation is CASRPDRKSYEQYF.

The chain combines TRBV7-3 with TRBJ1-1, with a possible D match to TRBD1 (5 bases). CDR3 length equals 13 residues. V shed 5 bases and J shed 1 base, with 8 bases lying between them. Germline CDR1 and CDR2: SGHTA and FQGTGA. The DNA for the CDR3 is TGTGCCAGCAGCCTCGACAGGAACACTGAAGCTTTCTTT. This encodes CASSLDRNTEAFF.

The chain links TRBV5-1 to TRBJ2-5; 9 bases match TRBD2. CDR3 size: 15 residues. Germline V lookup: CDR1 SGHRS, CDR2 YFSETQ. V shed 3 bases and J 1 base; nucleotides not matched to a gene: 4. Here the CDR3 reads CASSSVTSGQETQYF. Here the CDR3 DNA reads TGCGCCAGCAGCTCGGTGACTAGCGGCCAAGAGACCCAGTACTTC.

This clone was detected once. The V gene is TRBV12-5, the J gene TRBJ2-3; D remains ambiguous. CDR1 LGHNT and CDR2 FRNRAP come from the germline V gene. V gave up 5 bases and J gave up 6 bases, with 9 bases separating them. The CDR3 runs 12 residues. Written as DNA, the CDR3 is TGTGCTAGTGGTCTTCGGGTGGATACGCAGTATTTT. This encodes CASGLRVDTQYF.